These 17 T cell receptor beta chains share one sample of origin, sequenced in a study of shared clonotypes between healthy human individuals. Repertoires were generated with immunoSEQ multiplex PCR, while TCRdb's copy carries only in-frame clones and drops some. The profile shows 300,000 to 400,000 clones, around 70% of them singletons. Specimen: memory CD4+ T cells sorted from blood. Subset here: CD45RA-negative fraction. The receptors originated from a man aged 25-45 years in good health.

The table lists this clone with many counts. The V gene is TRBV28, the J gene TRBJ1-3; D is perhaps TRBD1 (5 bases). Germline CDR1 and CDR2: MDHEN and SYDVKM. The length of the CDR3 is 15 residues. V dropped 7 bases and J dropped 0 bases, with 13 bases sitting between them. CDR3: CASTDLGVSGNTIYF. The CDR3 DNA reads TGTGCCAGCACGGACTTGGGGGTCTCTGGAAACACCATATATTTT.

Of note for this clone: Other nucleotide sequences from this sample produce the same CDR3. The CDR3 spells CASSLRLAGGDNEQFF. The CDR3 coding sequence is TGTGCCAGCAGTTTAAGGTTGGCGGGAGGGGACAATGAGCAGTTCTTC. The chain is built from TRBV27 and TRBJ2-1; 9 bases line up with TRBD2. V was pared by 2 bases and J by 5 bases, with 7 bases of the junction left unmatched. Per germline, CDR1 MNHEY and CDR2 SMNVEV (reference sequence). CDR3 length: 16 residues.

The chain uses TRBV4-3 and TRBJ1-2; 8 positions agree with TRBD1. V was clipped by 1 base and J by 13 bases; unmatched bases: 8. The CDR3 consists of 13 residues. CDR1 and CDR2 from the germline V gene are LGHNA and YSLEER. The CDR3 spells CASSQVSGQGSTF. The CDR3 DNA sequence: TGCGCCAGCAGCCAAGTTAGTGGACAGGGTAGCACCTTC.

The chain recombines TRBV7-3 with TRBJ2-2, with D perhaps TRBD2 (6 bases). CDR1 SGHTA and CDR2 FQGTGA come from the germline V gene. CDR3 length: 15 residues. Trimming pared 3 bases from V and 1 base from J, leaving 9 bases between. The CDR3 reads CASSFGGENTGELFF. CDR3 nucleotides: TGTGCCAGCAGCTTCGGAGGGGAGAACACCGGGGAGCTGTTTTTT.

J is TRBJ2-3 and V is TRBV4-1; tentative D call: TRBD1 (6 bases). Trimming stripped 4 bases from V and 1 base from J, with 15 bases between. Per the germline V gene, CDR1 is MGHRA and CDR2 is YSYEKL. The CDR3 covers 16 residues. In DNA form, the CDR3 reads TGCGCCAGCAGCCTAGAAAGATCAGGGGGCACAGATACGCAGTATTTT. Translating gives CASSLERSGGTDTQYF.

Only a few counts were recorded for this clone. The V and J genes are TRBV5-1 and TRBJ2-7, with TRBD2 as a possible D gene (6 bases). The CDR3 has 15 amino acids. V was shortened by 4 bases and J by 4 bases, with 18 bases between the two germline ends. The germline gives CDR1 SGHRS, CDR2 YFSETQ. The CDR3 nucleotides read TGCGCCAGCAGCCGGGACGTCAGTCTAGCGTACGAGCAGTACTTC. As protein: CASSRDVSLAYEQYF. Supplemented by reference TRBV5-1 and TRBJ2-7, the full variable domain reads KAGVTQTPRYLIKTRGQQVTLSCSPISGHRSVSWYQQTPGQGLQFLFEYFSETQRNKGNFPGRFSGRQFSNSRSEMNVSTLELGDSALYLCASSRDVSLAYEQYFGPGTRLTVT.

The V and J genes are TRBV13 and TRBJ2-7; 10 nucleotides line up with TRBD2. This CDR3 contains 20 residues. The germline CDR1 and CDR2 sequences are PRHDT and FYEKMQ (reference sequence). After removal of 6 bases from V and 3 bases from J, the junction contained 23 bases not matched to a gene. As DNA, the CDR3 is TGTGCCAGCAGTCAACACCCCCTAGGGCTAGCGGGAGAAGAGGGCTACGAGCAGTACTTC. This encodes CASSQHPLGLAGEEGYEQYF.

This clone has ten or more counts. V and J are TRBV6-5 and TRBJ2-1, with D possibly being TRBD2 (6 bases). The CDR3 sequence is 15 residues long. Trimming removed 6 bases from V and 0 bases from J, with 12 bases in between. Germline V gene lookup returns CDR1 MNHEY and CDR2 SVGAGI. The CDR3 region is CASSPGSPSYNEQFF. CDR3 sequence (DNA): TGTGCCAGCAGCCCCGGGAGTCCCTCCTACAATGAGCAGTTCTTC.

As for this clone: Different DNA sequences within this sample yield the same CDR3. The rearrangement links TRBV9 to TRBJ2-1, with TRBD2 matching 9 bases. Germline V gene sequence: CDR1 SGDLS, CDR2 YYNGEE. CDR3 size: 16 residues. The V and J ends lost 2 bases and 0 bases, in that order; junction bases with no gene match: 3. DNA for the CDR3: TGTGCCAGCAGCGTCCGTAGCGGGAGCTCCTACAATGAGCAGTTCTTC. Amino acids: CASSVRSGSSYNEQFF.

The chain links TRBV11-2 to TRBJ2-2; 8 bases line up with TRBD1. V lost 5 bases and J lost 4; bases outside the gene matches: 3. The CDR3 runs 14 residues. Germline V gene sequence: CDR1 SGHAT, CDR2 FQNNGV. This CDR3 reads CASSPDRVTGELFF. The CDR3 DNA sequence: TGTGCCAGCAGCCCGGACAGGGTCACCGGGGAGCTGTTTTTT.

This clone was seen more than once but under ten times. The same CDR3 is also encoded by other DNA sequences in this sample. The genes are TRBV11-2 and TRBJ2-1; no firm D call. V was trimmed by 4 bases and J by 1 base, leaving 8 bases between them. The CDR3 consists of 14 residues. Germline-derived CDR1 and CDR2 are SGHAT and FQNNGV. The CDR3 DNA follows: TGTGCCAGCAGCTCCGTTAGTTCCTACAATGAGCAGTTCTTC. Amino acid sequence: CASSSVSSYNEQFF.

The CDR3 DNA is TGTGCCAGCAGTGAACGGGGGGTCCCTGGAAACACCATATATTTT. The encoded protein is CASSERGVPGNTIYF. This chain joins TRBV6-1 and TRBJ1-3, with a tentative D call TRBD1 (5 bases). Germline CDR1 MNHNS, CDR2 SASEGT. The CDR3 extends over 15 amino acids. Trimming removed 2 bases from V and 2 bases from J, with 10 bases in between.

This clone was observed a few times. The CDR3 coding sequence is TGTGCCAGCAGCTTAGCGGGACTGACGCAGACCGGGGAGCTGTTTTTT. Translating it yields CASSLAGLTQTGELFF. V is TRBV7-8 and J is TRBJ2-2, with D perhaps TRBD2 (6 bases). The CDR3 loop spans 16 amino acids. Germline CDR1 reads SGHVS; CDR2 reads FQNEAQ. The V and J ends lost 0 bases and 5 bases respectively, with 13 bases between them.

The chain joins TRBV12-2 to TRBJ2-4; the table names TRBD1, a call not compared with the DNA. TRBV12-2 is assigned pseudogene status. This CDR3 contains 16 residues. CDR3 sequence reads: CASRYLPRTGKNIQYF. The CDR3 DNA is TGTGCAAGTCGCTACCTCCCCCGGACAGGGAAAAACATTCAGTACTTC.

In regard to this clone: This may arise from a read error, as a much more abundant clone is one base away. The same CDR3 also results from other DNA sequences found in this sample. V and J are TRBV6-1 and TRBJ2-7; a possible D gene is TRBD1 (5 bases). This CDR3 comprises 15 residues. The germline V gene encodes CDR1 MNHNS and CDR2 SASEGT. V lost 0 bases and J lost 6, with 15 bases in between. CDR3 protein: CASSEAGQGRGEQYF. The DNA of the CDR3 is TGTGCCAGCAGTGAAGCGGGGCAGGGAAGGGGCGAGCAGTACTTC.

This clone was seen a handful of times. This rearrangement joins TRBV6-1 to TRBJ1-5; D gene unclear. This CDR3 region has 16 residues. V lost 0 bases and J lost 7, with 16 bases in between. Germline V CDR1 and CDR2: MNHNS, SASEGT. The CDR3 spells CASSEASQSRIQPQHF. CDR3 sequence (DNA): TGTGCCAGCAGTGAAGCCAGCCAGAGCCGGATCCAGCCCCAGCATTTT.

The chain joins TRBV10-2 to TRBJ2-1, with D uncertain. Trimming removed 8 bases at V and 5 bases at J, with 7 bases between. There are 11 residues in the CDR3. Looked up from germline, CDR1 is WSHSY and CDR2 is SAAADI. CDR3 in amino acids: CASWWNNEQFF. The CDR3 DNA reads as TGCGCCAGCTGGTGGAACAATGAGCAGTTCTTC.